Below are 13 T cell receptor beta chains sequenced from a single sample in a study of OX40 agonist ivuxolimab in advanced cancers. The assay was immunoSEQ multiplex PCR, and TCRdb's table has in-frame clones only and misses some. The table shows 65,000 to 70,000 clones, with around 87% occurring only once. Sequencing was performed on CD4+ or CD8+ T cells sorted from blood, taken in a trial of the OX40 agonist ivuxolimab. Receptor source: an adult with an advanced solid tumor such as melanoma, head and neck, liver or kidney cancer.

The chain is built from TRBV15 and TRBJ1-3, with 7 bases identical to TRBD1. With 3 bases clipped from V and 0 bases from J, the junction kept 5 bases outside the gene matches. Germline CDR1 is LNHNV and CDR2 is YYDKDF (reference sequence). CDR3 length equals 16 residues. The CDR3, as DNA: TGTGCCACCAGCAGCGACAGGGCGAGCTCTGGAAACACCATATATTTT. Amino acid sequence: CATSSDRASSGNTIYF.

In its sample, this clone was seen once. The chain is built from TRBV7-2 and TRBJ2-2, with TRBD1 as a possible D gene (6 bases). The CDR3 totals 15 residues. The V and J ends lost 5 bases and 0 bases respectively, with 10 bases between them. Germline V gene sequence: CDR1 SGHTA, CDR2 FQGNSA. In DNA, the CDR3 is TGTGCCAGCAGCCCCACAGGGTCGAACACCGGGGAGCTGTTTTTT. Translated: CASSPTGSNTGELFF. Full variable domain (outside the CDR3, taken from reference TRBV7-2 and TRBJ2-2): GAGVSQSPSNKVTEKGKDVELRCDPISGHTALYWYRQSLGQGLEFLIYFQGNSAPDKSGLPSDRFSAERTGGSVSTLTIQRTQQEDSAVYLCASSPTGSNTGELFFGEGSRLTVL.

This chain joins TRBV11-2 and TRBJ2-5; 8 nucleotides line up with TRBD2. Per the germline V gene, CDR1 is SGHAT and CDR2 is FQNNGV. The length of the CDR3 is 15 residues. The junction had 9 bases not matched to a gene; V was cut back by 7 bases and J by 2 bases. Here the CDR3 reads CASTVVAGNQETQYF. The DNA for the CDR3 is TGTGCCAGCACCGTGGTAGCGGGGAATCAAGAGACCCAGTACTTC.

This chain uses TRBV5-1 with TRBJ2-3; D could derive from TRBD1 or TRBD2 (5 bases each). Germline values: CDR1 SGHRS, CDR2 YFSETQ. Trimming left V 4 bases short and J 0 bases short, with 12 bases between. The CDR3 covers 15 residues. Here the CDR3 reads CASSMGRPSTDTQYF. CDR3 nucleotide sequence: TGCGCCAGCAGCATGGGACGGCCTAGCACAGATACGCAGTATTTT.

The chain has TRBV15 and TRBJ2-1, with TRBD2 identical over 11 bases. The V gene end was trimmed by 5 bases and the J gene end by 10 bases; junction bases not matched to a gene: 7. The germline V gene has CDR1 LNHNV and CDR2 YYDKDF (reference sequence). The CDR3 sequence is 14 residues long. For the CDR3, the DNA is TGTGCCACCAGCGTAGCGGGGGGGCGGAGGGAGCAGTTCTTC. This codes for CATSVAGGRREQFF. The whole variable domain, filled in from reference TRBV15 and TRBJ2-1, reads DAMVIQNPRYQVTQFGKPVTLSCSQTLNHNVMYWYQQKSSQAPKLLFHYYDKDFNNEADTPDNFQSRRPNTSFCFLDIRSPGLGDTAMYLCATSVAGGRREQFFGPGTRLTVL.

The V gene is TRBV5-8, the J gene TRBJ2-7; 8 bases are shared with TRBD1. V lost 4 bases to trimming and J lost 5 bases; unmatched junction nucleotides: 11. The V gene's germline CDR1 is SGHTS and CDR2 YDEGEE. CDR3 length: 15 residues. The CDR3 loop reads CASSPWQGAPHEQYF. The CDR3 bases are TGTGCCAGCAGCCCCTGGCAGGGGGCCCCCCACGAGCAGTACTTC.

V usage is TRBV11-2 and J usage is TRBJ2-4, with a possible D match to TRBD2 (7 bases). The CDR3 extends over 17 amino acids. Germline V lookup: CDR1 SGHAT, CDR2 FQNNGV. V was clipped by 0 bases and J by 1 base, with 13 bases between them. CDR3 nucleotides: TGTGCCAGCAGCTTAGATGGGCGGGGGCACGCCAAAAACATTCAGTACTTC. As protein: CASSLDGRGHAKNIQYF.

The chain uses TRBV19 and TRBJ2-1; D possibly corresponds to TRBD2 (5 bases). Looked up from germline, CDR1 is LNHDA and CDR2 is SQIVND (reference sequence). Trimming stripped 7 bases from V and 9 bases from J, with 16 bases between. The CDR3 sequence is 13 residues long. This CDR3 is CASMRTSGSEQFF. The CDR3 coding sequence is TGTGCCAGTATGCGGACTTCCGGATCTGAGCAGTTCTTC.

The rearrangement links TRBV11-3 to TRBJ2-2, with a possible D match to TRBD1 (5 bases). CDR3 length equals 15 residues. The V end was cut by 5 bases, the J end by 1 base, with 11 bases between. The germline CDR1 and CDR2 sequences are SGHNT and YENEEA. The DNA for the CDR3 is TGTGCCAGCAGCAGGGGAAAAGGGAACACCGGGGAGCTGTTTTTT. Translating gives CASSRGKGNTGELFF.

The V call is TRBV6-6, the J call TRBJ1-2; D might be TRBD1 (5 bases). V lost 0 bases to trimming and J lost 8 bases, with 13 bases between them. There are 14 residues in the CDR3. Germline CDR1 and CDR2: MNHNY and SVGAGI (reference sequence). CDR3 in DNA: TGTGCCAGCAGTTACTCAGGGGCAGGGTTCGGCTACACCTTC. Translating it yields CASSYSGAGFGYTF.

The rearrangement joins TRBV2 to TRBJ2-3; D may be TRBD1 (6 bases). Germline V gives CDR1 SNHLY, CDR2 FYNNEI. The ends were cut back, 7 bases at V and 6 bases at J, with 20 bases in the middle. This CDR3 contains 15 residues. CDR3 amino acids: CASTSEGFRGDTQYF. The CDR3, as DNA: TGTGCCAGCACCTCCGAAGGGTTTAGGGGGGATACGCAGTATTTT.

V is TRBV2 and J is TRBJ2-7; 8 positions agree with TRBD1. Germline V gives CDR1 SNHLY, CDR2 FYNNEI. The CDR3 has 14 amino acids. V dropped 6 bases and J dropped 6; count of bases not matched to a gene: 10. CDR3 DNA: TGTGCCAGCAGCGTTACCCGGACAGGGCTCGAGCAGTACTTC. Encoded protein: CASSVTRTGLEQYF.

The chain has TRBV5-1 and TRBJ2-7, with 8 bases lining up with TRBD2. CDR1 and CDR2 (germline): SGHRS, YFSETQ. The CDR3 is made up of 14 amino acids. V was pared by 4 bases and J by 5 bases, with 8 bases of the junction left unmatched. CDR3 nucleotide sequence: TGCGCCAGCAGCCCAGGACTAGCCGAACACGAGCAGTACTTC. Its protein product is CASSPGLAEHEQYF.